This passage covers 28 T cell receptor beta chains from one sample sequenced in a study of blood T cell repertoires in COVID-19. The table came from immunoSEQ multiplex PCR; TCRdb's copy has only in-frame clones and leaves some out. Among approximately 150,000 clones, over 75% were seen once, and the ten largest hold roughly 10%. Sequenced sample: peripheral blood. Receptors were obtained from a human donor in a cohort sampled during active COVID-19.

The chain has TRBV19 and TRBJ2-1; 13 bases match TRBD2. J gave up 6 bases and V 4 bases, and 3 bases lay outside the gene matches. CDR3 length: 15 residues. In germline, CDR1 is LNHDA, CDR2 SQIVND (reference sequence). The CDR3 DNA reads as TGTGCCAGTAGTACGCGGACTAGCGGGAGCAATGAGCAGTTCTTC. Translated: CASSTRTSGSNEQFF.

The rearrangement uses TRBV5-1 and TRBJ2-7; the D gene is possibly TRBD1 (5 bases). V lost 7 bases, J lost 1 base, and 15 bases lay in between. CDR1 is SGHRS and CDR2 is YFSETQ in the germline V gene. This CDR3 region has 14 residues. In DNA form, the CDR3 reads TGCGCCAGCTCTTCCGCGGACATTTCCTACGAGCAGTACTTC. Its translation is CASSSADISYEQYF.

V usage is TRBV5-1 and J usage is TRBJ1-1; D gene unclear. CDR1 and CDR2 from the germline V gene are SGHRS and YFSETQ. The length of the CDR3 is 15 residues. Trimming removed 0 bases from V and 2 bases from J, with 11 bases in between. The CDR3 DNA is TGCGCCAGCAGCTTGGGTTCACAGATTAACACTGAAGCTTTCTTT. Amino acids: CASSLGSQINTEAFF.

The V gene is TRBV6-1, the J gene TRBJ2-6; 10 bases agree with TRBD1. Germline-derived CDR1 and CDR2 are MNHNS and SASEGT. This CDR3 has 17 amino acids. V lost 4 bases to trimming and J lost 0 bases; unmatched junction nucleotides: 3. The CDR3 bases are TGTGCCAGCAGTGGCGGGACAGGGGACTCTGGGGCCAACGTCCTGACTTTC. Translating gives CASSGGTGDSGANVLTF.

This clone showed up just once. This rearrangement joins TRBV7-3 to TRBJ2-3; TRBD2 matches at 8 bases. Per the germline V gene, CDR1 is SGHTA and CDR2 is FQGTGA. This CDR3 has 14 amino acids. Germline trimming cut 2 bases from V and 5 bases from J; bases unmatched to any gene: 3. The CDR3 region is CASSLALAGDTQYF. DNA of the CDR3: TGTGCCAGCAGCTTAGCCCTAGCGGGAGATACGCAGTATTTT.

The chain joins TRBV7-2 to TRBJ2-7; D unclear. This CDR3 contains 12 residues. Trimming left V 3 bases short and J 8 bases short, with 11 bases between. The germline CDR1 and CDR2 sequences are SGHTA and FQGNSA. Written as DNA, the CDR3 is TGTGCCAGCAGCTTGACTCGGATCAAGCAGTACTTC. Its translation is CASSLTRIKQYF.

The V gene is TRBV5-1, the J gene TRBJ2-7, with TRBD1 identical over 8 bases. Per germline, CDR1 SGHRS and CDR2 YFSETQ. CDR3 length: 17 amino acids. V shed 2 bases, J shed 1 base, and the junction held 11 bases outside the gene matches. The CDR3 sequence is CASSFSGRTGSSYEQYF. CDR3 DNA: TGCGCCAGCAGCTTTTCGGGAAGGACAGGGTCGTCCTACGAGCAGTACTTC.

CDR3 sequence: CASSHRTSGSYEQYF. DNA of the CDR3: TGTGCCAGCAGTCACCGGACTAGCGGGAGTTACGAGCAGTACTTC. The chain is built from TRBV6-2 or TRBV6-3 and TRBJ2-7; 13 positions match TRBD2. CDR3 size: 15 residues. Germline-derived CDR1 and CDR2 are MNHEY and SVGEGT. V shed 5 bases and J 4 bases; nucleotides not matched to a gene: 5.

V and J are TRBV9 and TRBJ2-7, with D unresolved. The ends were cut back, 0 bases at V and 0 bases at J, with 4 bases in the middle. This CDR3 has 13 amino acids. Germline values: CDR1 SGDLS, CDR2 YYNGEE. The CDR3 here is CASSVGLSYEQYF. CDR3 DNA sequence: TGTGCCAGCAGCGTAGGTCTCTCCTACGAGCAGTACTTC. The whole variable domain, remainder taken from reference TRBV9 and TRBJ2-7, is DSGVTQTPKHLITATGQRVTLRCSPRSGDLSVYWYQQSLDQGLQFLIQYYNGEERAKGNILERFSAQQFPDLHSELNLSSLELGDSALYFCASSVGLSYEQYFGPGTRLTVT.

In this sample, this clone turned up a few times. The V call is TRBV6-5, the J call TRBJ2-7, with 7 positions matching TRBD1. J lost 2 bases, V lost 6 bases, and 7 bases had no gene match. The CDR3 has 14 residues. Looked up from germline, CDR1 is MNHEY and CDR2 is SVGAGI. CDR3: CASSPDRIPYEQYF. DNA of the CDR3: TGTGCCAGCAGCCCGGACAGGATTCCCTACGAGCAGTACTTC.

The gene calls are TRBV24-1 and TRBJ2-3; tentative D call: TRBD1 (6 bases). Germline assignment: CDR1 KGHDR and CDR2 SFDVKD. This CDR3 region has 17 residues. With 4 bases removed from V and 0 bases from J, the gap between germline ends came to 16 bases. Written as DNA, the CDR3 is TGTGCCACCAGTGAATTCAGCGACAGGCCTAGCACAGATACGCAGTATTTT. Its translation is CATSEFSDRPSTDTQYF.

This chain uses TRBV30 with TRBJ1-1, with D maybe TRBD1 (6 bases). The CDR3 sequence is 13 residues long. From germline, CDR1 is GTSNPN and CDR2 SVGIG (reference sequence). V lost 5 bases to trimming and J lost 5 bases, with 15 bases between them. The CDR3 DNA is TGTGCCTGGTGCTCGGGGGGCGGGACTGAAGCTTTCTTT. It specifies CAWCSGGGTEAFF.

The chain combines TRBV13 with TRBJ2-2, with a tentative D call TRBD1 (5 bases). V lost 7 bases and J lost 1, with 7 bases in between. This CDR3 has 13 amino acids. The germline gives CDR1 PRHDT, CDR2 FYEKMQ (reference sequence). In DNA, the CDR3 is TGTGCCAGCAACGGACAGAACACCGGGGAGCTGTTTTTT. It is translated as CASNGQNTGELFF.

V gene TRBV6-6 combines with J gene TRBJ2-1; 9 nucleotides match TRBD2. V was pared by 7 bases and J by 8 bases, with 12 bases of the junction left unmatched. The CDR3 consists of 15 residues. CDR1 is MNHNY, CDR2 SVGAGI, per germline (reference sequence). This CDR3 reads CASTKTSSGTHEQFF. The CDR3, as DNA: TGTGCCAGCACCAAGACGTCTAGCGGGACCCATGAGCAGTTCTTC.

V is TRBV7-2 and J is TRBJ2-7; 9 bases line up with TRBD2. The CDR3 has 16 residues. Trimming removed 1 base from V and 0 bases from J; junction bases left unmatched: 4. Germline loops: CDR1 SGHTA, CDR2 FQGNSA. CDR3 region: CASSLGRLAASYEQYF. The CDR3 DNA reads TGTGCCAGCAGCTTAGGGCGACTAGCGGCCTCCTACGAGCAGTACTTC.

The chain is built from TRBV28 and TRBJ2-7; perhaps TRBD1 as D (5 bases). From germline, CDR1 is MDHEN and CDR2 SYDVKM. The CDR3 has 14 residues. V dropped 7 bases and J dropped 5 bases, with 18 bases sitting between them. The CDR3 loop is CASTQQQDGNEQYF. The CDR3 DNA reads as TGTGCCAGCACTCAACAACAGGACGGCAACGAGCAGTACTTC.

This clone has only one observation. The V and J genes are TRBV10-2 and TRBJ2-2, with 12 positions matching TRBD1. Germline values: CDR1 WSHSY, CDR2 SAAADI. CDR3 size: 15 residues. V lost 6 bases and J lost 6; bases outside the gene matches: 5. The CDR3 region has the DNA TGCGCCAGCAGGCCGGGACAGGGGGCGTCCGGGGAGCTGTTTTTT. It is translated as CASRPGQGASGELFF.

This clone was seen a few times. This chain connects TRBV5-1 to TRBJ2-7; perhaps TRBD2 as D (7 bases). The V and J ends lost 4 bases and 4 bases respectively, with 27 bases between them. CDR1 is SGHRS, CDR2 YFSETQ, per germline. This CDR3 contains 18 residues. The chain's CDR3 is CASSLGGVGGTLTYEQYF. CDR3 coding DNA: TGCGCCAGCAGCCTGGGTGGCGTCGGGGGGACACTTACGTACGAGCAGTACTTC. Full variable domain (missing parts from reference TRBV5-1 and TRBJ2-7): KAGVTQTPRYLIKTRGQQVTLSCSPISGHRSVSWYQQTPGQGLQFLFEYFSETQRNKGNFPGRFSGRQFSNSRSEMNVSTLELGDSALYLCASSLGGVGGTLTYEQYFGPGTRLTVT.

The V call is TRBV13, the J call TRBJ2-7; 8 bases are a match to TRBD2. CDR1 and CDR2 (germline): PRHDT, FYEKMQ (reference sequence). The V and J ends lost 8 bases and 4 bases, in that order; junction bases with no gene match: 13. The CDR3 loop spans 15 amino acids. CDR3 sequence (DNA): TGTGCCAGCCAAGAGAGAAGCCGGGGGGGTTACGAGCAGTACTTC. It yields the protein CASQERSRGGYEQYF.

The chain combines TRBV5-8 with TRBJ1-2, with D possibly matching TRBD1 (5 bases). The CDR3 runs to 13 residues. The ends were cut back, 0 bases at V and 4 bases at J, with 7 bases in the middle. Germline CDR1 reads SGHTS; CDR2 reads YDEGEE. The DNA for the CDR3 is TGTGCCAGCAGCTTGGACAGGCTCTATGGCTACACCTTC. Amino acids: CASSLDRLYGYTF.

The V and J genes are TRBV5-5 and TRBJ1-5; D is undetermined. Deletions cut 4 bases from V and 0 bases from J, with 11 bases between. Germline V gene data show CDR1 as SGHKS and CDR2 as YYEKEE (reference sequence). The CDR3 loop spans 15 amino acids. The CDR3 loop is CASSLDRVSNQPQHF. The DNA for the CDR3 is TGTGCCAGCAGCCTGGACCGCGTTAGCAATCAGCCCCAGCATTTT. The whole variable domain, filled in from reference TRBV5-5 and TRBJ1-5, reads DAGVTQSPTHLIKTRGQQVTLRCSPISGHKSVSWYQQVLGQGPQFIFQYYEKEERGRGNFPDRFSARQFPNYSSELNVNALLLGDSALYLCASSLDRVSNQPQHFGDGTRLSIL.

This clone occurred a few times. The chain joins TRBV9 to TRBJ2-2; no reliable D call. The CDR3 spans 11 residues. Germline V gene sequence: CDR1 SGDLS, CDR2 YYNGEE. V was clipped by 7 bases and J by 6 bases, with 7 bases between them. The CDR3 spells CASGPAGELFF. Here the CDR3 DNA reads TGTGCCAGCGGCCCCGCCGGGGAGCTGTTTTTT.

The CDR3 DNA is TGTGCCTGCGGGGGGAGGAACACTGAAGCTTTCTTT. This sequence encodes CACGGRNTEAFF. V and J are TRBV11-3 and TRBJ1-1; possible D gene TRBD1, 5 bases. The CDR3 loop spans 12 amino acids. Germline CDR1 and CDR2: SGHNT and YENEEA. Trimming left V 11 bases short and J 1 base short, with 11 bases between.

The CDR3 coding sequence is TGTGCCAGCAGTTCACCCCCGGGCGGGAACTATGGCTACACCTTC. It encodes CASSSPPGGNYGYTF. The V call is TRBV28, the J call TRBJ1-2; D is undetermined. The CDR3 consists of 15 residues. V was trimmed by 4 bases and J by 2 bases, leaving 14 bases between them. Germline CDR1 reads MDHEN; CDR2 reads SYDVKM.

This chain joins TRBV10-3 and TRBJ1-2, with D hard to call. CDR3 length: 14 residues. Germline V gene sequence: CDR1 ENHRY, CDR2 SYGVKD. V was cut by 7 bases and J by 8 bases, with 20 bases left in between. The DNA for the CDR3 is TGTGCCATCAAATCGTCAGGCGGGCTGGGCGGCTACACCTTC. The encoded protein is CAIKSSGGLGGYTF.

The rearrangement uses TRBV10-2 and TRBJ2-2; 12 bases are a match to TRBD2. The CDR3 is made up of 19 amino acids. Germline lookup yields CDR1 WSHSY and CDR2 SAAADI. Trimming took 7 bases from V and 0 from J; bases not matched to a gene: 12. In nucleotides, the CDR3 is TGCGCCAGCATGTCACACGGACTAGCGGGGTTATCGAACACCGGGGAGCTGTTTTTT. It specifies CASMSHGLAGLSNTGELFF.

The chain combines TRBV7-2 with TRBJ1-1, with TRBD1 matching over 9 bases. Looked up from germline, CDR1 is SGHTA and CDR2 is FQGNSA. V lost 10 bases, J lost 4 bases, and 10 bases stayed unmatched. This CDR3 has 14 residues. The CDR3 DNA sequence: TGTGCCACCCAGTCCCGGGACAGGGCCACTGAAGCTTTCTTT. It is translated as CATQSRDRATEAFF.

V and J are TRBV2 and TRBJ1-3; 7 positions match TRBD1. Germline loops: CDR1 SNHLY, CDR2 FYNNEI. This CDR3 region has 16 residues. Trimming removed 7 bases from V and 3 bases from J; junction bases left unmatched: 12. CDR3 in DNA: TGTGCCAGCACTGCTTATGGAGGGGGCTTTGGAAACACCATATATTTT. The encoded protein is CASTAYGGGFGNTIYF.